This T cell receptor (beta chain) is from a study of cytomegalovirus exposure and HLA in healthy donors (dated by TCRdb to the late 2010s). Study-level background: According to an earlier analysis of a few hundred of the donors, roughly 180 million T cells yielded over 90 million unique TCR beta sequences and 276 Gb of sequence data. The aim of the study was to test whether cataloging public T cell receptors could identify signatures of past pathogen exposure. A later analysis re-analyzed previously published TCR beta repertoires from 650 to 800 donors and added high-resolution HLA genotyping to study TCR occurrence patterns. Roughly 5 DR-DQ haplotypes were handled as single units for association and clustering, since linkage in the cohort was strong. All discovery cohort repertoires had been generated using a single sequencing platform. An early release covering approximately 600 HLA-typed donors comprised about 320 gigabases of sequencing data and approximately 85 million unique TCR sequences. Along with the roughly 700-subject first cohort, a separate validation cohort of 120 different subjects was used. Class I and class II HLA loci were covered by the typing at four-digit resolution. The T cell repertoires of 666 subjects were profiled by immunosequencing and related to cytomegalovirus serostatus. High-throughput TCR immunosequencing, statistical association of individual TCRs with disease status, and machine learning were combined to predict cytomegalovirus infection status. The later analysis used no new phenotypic data to find candidate immune exposures, relying instead on TCR beta sequences and their occurrence across donors. An earlier analysis of around 640 of the donors used high-throughput TCR beta sequencing to judge whether each TCR beta V gene segment behaved as functional or pseudogenic. Among roughly 400 genotyped donors of the cohort, an average of roughly 240,000 unique TCR beta nucleotide sequences were sequenced per donor, roughly 20% of them non-productive. Donor age, sex, ethnicity and CMV serostatus were collected together with the repertoire data. The genetic ancestry cluster associated with self-reported Caucasian donors included approximately 85% of the roughly 400 genotyped donors. Genome-wide SNP genotypes for about 55% of the roughly 670 donors were used in a later genetic analysis, which treated that subset as a discovery cohort. The number of donors typed differed by locus, with roughly 629-640 for A, B, C, DRB1 and DQB1, roughly 520 for DQA1, 600 to 610 for DPA1, and roughly 450 for DPB1.

The germline V gene supplies CDR1 SGHRS and CDR2 YFSETQ. Spanning cysteine to phenylalanine, the CDR3 consists of 16 amino acids. Only the CDR3 DNA is retained, 48 bases long and in frame from the first base. The protocol used for the library was the immunoSEQ multiplex PCR assay. A mixture of 60 forward primers for TCR Vbeta segments and 13 reverse primers for TCR Jbeta segments was used in the multiplex PCR. Amplification of the CDR3 region of rearranged TCR beta genes was performed with a multiplex PCR assay on genomic DNA. The Illumina HiSeq System was used to sequence the amplified TCR beta libraries as 87-base-pair reads. Under the source paper's analysis protocol: In a later analysis, tens of millions of unique TCR beta chains were counted across the 650 to 750 repertoires, and roughly 11 million of these chains were shared by at least two donors. A nearest-neighbor algorithm error-corrected the raw reads and collapsed the reads into unique sequences, merging closely related sequences to remove PCR and sequencing errors. To assign V, D and J gene segments, CDR3 sequences were aligned to IMGT reference sequences. For a sequence to be retained, a match of at least six nucleotides to both a V gene segment and a J gene segment was required. A rearrangement was called productive if the CDR3 had no stop codons and remained in frame with V and J, and every other rearrangement was called non-productive. CDR3 was defined by IMGT convention, running from the second conserved V-encoded cysteine to the conserved J-encoded phenylalanine. The earlier analysis of about 590 of the donors excluded sequences that lacked an unambiguous match to a single V gene segment. In an earlier analysis of about 590 of the donors, a V segment was called functional when productive rearrangements were above 56.7%, and segregating when the standard deviation between donors exceeded 5%. To diagnose cytomegalovirus status from the catalog of TCR beta chain sequences, a statistical classification framework was built. In a later analysis, TCR nucleotide sequences were compared against IMGT/GENE-DB human TR gene sequences so that V and J genes could be assigned. A later analysis assigned CDR3 sequences and most-parsimonious VDJ recombination scenarios with the TCRdist pipeline. In a later analysis, each TCR beta chain was defined by its CDR3 amino acid sequence together with its V-gene family, and reads without a unique V-gene family were excluded. To address suspected cross-contamination and a sequencing artifact, a later analysis removed a few hundred highly shared, low-generation-probability nucleotide sequences. A later analysis calculated a clonal expansion index for each public chain from normalized within-repertoire ranks of inferred template counts. A later analysis computed generation probabilities with a VDJ recombination model fitted to out-of-frame rearrangements, and checked the results against IGoR. In a later analysis, hypergeometric tests were used to score TCR-TCR, TCR-HLA and TCR-CMV co-occurrence, with a repertoire-size bias correction applied to TCR pairs. In a later analysis, false discovery rates were estimated by permuting HLA or CMV assignments 20 times. In a later analysis, co-occurring TCRs were grouped using DBSCAN, with TCRdist sequence similarity added in when clustering inside HLA-allele-positive subsets. Repertoires with fewer than 30,000 or more than 120,000 public chains, plus five repertoires with anomalous nucleotide sharing, were excluded from co-occurrence clustering. TCRdb re-hosts the immuneACCESS table, in-frame sequences only. Its copies lack some clones; in the studies checked, an unresolved V gene accounts for under half of them, and the cause for the rest is not known. The V and J calls and the clone size are those of that table, but D and trimming were determined from the DNA. The sample records roughly 120,000 clones, 15% to 19% of which are singletons. The ten largest clones take up 1.5% to 2% of the sample.

The cohort was made up of 650 to 700 healthy bone marrow donors. Cohort members were all nominally healthy when sampled, although unrecorded immune exposures were likely present. The donor tested CMV seronegative, placing the donor among the 350 to 400 seronegative members of the cohort. Each donor provided a peripheral blood sample, and peripheral blood mononuclear cells were used for TCR beta sequencing. The Qiagen DNeasy Blood Extraction Kit was used to extract genomic DNA from the blood cell samples. On the study overall, not on this receptor specifically: A later genetic analysis reported fewer N-insertions in productive TCRs among donors in an Asian-associated ancestry cluster than the roughly 690-donor mean. In an earlier analysis of more than 500 of the donors, most TCR beta V segments appeared in productive rearrangements about 87% or about 30% of the time, broadly matching IMGT annotations. An association between a missense DCLRE1C variant and V-gene and J-gene trimming of TCR beta chains was found in a later genetic analysis and replicated in an independent cohort. In a later analysis, several top co-occurrence clusters were reported to appear linked to parvovirus B19, influenza, CMV and Epstein-Barr virus. A further reported finding was that TCR beta sequences accurately predicted the HLA-A and HLA-B alleles for most subjects in the first cohort. Immune exposure information for the cohort was limited to CMV serostatus. HLA typing was unavailable for some donors at each locus, so association tests used only the typed subset. Correlated functional status among segregating V segments might be attributable to linkage disequilibrium, but an unknown experimental factor could not be ruled out. The study gave a list of more than 150 TCR beta chains associated with cytomegalovirus. In a later analysis, most CMV-associated TCR beta chains were found to appear HLA-restricted, with HLA associations seemingly driven largely by CMV exposure. The classifier was reported to diagnose cytomegalovirus status with high specificity and sensitivity in both the original cohort and the validation cohort. Presence/absence analyses assumed roughly uniform sequencing depth across donors, an assumption that may not hold. Across donors, most TCR sequences were observed very rarely, whereas some public TCRs were present in many individuals. A group of highly shared sequence variants was considered likely to be a technical artifact of the sequencing pipeline. A few of the identified cytomegalovirus-associated TCR beta chains were confirmed in vitro to be specific for cytomegalovirus antigens. In this cohort, only TCR beta chains were sequenced, and detectable features were limited by the absence of alpha or paired-chain data. When HLA alleles, especially DR and DQ, strongly co-occurred, attributing TCR associations to individual alleles was difficult. Some IMGT-functional V segments, including TRBV6-2 and TRBV6-3, could not be told apart with the 87-base-pair reads, so those segments were excluded. In a later analysis, HLA-associated TCR beta chains showed more clonal expansion and lower generation probabilities than non-associated chains that were equally common. According to a later analysis, TCR association rates differed among HLA loci, with DRB1 alleles showing the most associated TCRs and HLA-C alleles showing the fewest. Specific HLA alleles were associated with around 18,000 TCR beta sequences at a false discovery rate of 0.05 in a later analysis. The earlier analysis of some 560 of the donors excluded approximately 17 rarely observed V segments, including chromosome 9 orphons, because counts were too low. The authors suggested that the approach could potentially be generalized to other disease states and immunological phenotypes.

As to this clone: The specificity of this receptor is unknown. Relative to the germline gene, one junction end is altered; a read error may explain this.

This sequence uses TRBV5-1 and TRBJ2-1; 8 junctional bases match TRBD2. Sequenced input: PBMCs. This clonotype was sampled from a woman aged 18-29 years in good health and CMV-seronegative. The nucleotides read TGCGCCAGCAGCTTGGTAGTAGCGGGGTCCTACGATGAGCAGTTCTTC. Its product reads: CASSLVVAGSYDEQFF.